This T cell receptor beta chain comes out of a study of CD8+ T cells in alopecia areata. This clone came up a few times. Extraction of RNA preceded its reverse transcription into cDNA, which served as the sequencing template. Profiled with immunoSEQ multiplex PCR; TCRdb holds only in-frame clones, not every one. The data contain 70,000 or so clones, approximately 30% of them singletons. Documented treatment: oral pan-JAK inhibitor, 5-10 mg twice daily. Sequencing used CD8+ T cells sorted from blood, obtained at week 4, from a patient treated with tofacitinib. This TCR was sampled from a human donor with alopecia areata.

The DNA for the CDR3 is TGCAGCGGTGCGGGACAGGGGGCCTACAATGAGCAGTTCTTC. It codes for CSGAGQGAYNEQFF. The V and J genes are TRBV29-1 and TRBJ2-1; TRBD1 aligns across 11 bases. Trimming at V came to 7 bases and at J to 2 bases, leaving 4 bases not matched to a gene. This CDR3 comprises 14 residues. Germline assignment: CDR1 SQVTM and CDR2 ANQGSEA.